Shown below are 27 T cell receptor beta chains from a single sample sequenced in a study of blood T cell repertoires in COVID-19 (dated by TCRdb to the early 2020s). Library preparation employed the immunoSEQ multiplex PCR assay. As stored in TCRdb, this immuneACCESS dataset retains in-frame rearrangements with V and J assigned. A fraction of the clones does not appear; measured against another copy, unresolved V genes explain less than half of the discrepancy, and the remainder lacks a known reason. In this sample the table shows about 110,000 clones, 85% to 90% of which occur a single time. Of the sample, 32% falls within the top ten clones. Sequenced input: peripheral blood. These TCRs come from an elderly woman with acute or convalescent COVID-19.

CDR3: CASKRDRGSYNEQFF. CDR3 in DNA: TGTGCCAGCAAGAGAGACAGGGGCTCCTACAATGAGCAGTTCTTC. The V gene is TRBV2, the J gene TRBJ2-1, with 8 bases matching TRBD1. The CDR3 runs 15 residues. V shed 7 bases and J 0 bases; nucleotides not matched to a gene: 5. The germline V gene encodes CDR1 SNHLY and CDR2 FYNNEI. The variable domain in full, with the rest retrieved from reference TRBV2 and TRBJ2-1, is EPEVTQTPSHQVTQMGQEVILRCVPISNHLYFYWYRQILGQKVEFLVSFYNNEISEKSEIFDDQFSVERPDGSNFTLKIRSTKLEDSAMYFCASKRDRGSYNEQFFGPGTRLTVL.

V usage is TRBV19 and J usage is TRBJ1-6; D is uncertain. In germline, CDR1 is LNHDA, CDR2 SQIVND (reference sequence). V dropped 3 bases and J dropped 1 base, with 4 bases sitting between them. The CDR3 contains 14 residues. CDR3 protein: CASSIQSYNSPLHF. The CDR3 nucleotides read TGTGCCAGTAGTATTCAATCCTATAATTCACCCCTCCACTTT.

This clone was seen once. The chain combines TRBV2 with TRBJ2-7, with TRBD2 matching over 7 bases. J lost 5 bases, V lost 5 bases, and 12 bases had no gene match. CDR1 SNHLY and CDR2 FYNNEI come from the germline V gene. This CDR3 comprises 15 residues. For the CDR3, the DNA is TGTGCCAGCAGTCGGAAGACCGGGACTAAGGACGAGCAGTACTTC. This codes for CASSRKTGTKDEQYF.

The CDR3, as DNA: TGTGCCAGCAGCTTACGCCCCGGTGGTTACAATGAGCAGTTCTTC. It translates to CASSLRPGGYNEQFF. The gene calls are TRBV7-3 and TRBJ2-1; D is uncertain. Germline V gene data show CDR1 as SGHTA and CDR2 as FQGTGA. The CDR3 runs to 15 residues. V was cut by 2 bases and J by 4 bases, with 12 bases left in between.

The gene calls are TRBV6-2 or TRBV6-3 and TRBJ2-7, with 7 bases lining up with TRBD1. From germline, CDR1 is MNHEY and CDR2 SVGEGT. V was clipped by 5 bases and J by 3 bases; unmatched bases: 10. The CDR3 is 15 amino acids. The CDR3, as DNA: TGTGCCAGCAGTCCCTACCGGGACAGATACTACGAGCAGTACTTC. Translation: CASSPYRDRYYEQYF.

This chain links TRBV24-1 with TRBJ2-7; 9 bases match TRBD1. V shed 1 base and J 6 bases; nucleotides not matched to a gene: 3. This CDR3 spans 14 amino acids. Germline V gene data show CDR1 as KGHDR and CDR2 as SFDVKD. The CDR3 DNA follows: TGTGCCACCAGTGATTTTCGGACAGGGGCCGAGCAGTACTTC. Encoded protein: CATSDFRTGAEQYF.

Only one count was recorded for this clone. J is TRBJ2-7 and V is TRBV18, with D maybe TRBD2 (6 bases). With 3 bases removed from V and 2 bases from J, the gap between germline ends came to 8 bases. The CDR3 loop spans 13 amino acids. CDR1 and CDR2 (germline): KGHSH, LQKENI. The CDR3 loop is CASSPGEAYEQYF. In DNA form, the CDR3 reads TGTGCCAGCTCACCCGGGGAGGCCTACGAGCAGTACTTC.

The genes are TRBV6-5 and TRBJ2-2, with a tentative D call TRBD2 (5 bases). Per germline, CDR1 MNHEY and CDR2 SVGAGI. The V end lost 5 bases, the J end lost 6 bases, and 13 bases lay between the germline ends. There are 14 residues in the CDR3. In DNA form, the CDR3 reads TGTGCCAGCAGTAAACAGACTATCGCCGGGGAGCTGTTTTTT. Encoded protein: CASSKQTIAGELFF.

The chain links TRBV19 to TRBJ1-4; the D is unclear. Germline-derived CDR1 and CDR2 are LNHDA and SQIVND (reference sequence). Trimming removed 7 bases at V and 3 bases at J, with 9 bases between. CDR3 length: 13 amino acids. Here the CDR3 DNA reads TGTGCCAGTAAACGGTCCTCTAATGAAAAACTGTTTTTT. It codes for CASKRSSNEKLFF.

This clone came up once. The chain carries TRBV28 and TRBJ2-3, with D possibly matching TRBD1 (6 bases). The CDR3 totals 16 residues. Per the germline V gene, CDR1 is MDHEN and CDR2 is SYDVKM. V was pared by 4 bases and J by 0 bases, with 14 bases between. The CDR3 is CASSYPWTVSTDTQYF. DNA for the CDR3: TGTGCCAGCAGTTACCCATGGACAGTTAGCACAGATACGCAGTATTTT.

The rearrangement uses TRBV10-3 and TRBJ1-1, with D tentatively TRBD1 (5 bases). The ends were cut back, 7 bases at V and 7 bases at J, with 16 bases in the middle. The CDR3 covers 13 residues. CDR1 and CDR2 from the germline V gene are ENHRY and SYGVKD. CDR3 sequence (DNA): TGTGCCATCAATGACAGACTAACTGGTGAAGCTTTCTTT. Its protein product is CAINDRLTGEAFF.

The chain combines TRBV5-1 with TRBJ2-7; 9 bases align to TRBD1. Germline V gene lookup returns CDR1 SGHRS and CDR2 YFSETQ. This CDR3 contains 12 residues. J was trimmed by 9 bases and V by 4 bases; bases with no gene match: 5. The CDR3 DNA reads TGCGCCAGCAGCGAACTACAGGGGGCGCAGTACTTC. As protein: CASSELQGAQYF.

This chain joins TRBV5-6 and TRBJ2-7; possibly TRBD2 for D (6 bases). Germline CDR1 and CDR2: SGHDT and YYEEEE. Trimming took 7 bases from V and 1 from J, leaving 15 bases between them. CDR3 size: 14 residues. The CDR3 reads CASRTVGGSYEQYF. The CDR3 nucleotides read TGTGCCAGCCGGACTGTCGGGGGATCCTACGAGCAGTACTTC.

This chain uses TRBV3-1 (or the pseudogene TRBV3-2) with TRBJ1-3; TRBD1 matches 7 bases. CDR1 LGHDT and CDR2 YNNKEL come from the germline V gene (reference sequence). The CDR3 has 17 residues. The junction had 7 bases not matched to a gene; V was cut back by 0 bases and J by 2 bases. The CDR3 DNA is TGTGCCAGCAGCCAAGATCCGAGGAGGGGGCCTGGAAACACCATATATTTT. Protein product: CASSQDPRRGPGNTIYF.

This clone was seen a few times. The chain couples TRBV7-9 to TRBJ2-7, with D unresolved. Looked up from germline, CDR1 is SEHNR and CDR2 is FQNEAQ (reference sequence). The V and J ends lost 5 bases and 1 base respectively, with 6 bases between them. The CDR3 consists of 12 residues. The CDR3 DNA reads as TGTGCCAGCAGCCACGGGTCCTACGAGCAGTACTTC. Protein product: CASSHGSYEQYF.

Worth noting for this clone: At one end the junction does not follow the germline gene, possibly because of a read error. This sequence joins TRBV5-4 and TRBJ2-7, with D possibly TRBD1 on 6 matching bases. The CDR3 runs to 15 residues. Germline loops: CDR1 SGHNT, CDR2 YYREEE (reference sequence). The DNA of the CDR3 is TGTGCCAGCAGCTTGGAAGGGGACAATACCTACGAGCGAGGGTTC. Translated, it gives CASSLEGDNTYERGF. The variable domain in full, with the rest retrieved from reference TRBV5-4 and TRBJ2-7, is ETGVTQSPTHLIKTRGQQVTLRCSSQSGHNTVSWYQQALGQGPQFIFQYYREEENGRGNFPPRFSGLQFPNYSSELNVNALELDDSALYLCASSLEGDNTYERGFGPGTRLTVT.

CDR3 DNA sequence: TGTGCCAGCAGCTTAGAATGGCGCCGAGGCTCCTACAATGAGCAGTTCTTC. This gives the protein CASSLEWRRGSYNEQFF. The chain recombines TRBV11-2 with TRBJ2-1, with D hard to call. The V gene lost 0 bases and the J gene lost 0 bases, with 12 bases spanning the gap. Germline CDR1 SGHAT, CDR2 FQNNGV. The CDR3 sequence is 17 residues long.

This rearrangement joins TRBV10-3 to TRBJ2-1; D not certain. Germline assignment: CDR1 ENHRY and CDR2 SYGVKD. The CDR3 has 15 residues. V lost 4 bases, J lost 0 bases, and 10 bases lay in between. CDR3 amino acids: CAISGGASSYNEQFF. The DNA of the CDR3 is TGTGCCATCAGTGGAGGAGCTAGCTCCTACAATGAGCAGTTCTTC.

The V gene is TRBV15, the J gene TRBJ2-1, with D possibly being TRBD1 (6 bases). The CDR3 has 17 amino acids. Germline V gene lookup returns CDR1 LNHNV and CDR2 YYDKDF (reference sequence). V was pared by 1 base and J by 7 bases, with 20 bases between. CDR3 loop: CATSRVTDRRKGNEQFF. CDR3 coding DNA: TGTGCCACCAGCAGAGTGACAGACAGGAGAAAGGGGAATGAGCAGTTCTTC.

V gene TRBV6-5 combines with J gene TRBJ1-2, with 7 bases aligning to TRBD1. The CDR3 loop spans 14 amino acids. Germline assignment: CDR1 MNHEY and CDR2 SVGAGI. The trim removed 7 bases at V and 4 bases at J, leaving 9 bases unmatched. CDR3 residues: CASNPRQGTYGYTF. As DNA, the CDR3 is TGTGCCAGCAATCCCCGACAGGGAACCTATGGCTACACCTTC.

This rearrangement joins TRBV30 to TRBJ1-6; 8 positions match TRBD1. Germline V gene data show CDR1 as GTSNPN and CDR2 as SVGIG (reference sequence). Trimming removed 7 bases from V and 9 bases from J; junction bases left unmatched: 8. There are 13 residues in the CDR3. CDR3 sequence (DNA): TGTGCCTCCGGGGGACAGGTATCTTCACCCCTCCACTTT. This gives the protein CASGGQVSSPLHF. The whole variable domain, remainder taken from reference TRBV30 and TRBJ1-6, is SQTIHQWPATLVQPVGSPLSLECTVEGTSNPNLYWYRQAAGRGLQLLFYSVGIGQISSEVPQNLSASRPQDRQFILSSKKLLLSDSGFYLCASGGQVSSPLHFGNGTRLTVT.

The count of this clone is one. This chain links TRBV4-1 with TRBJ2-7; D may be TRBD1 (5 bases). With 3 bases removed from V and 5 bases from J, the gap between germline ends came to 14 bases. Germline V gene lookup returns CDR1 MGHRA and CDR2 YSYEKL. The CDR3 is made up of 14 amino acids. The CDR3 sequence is CASSQSGFIHEQYF. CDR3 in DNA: TGCGCCAGCAGCCAGTCAGGGTTTATCCACGAGCAGTACTTC.

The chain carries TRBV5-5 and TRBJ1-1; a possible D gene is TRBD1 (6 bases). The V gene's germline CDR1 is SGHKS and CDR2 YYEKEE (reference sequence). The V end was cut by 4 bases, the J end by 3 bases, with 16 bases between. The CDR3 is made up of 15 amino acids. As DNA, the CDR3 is TGTGCCAGCAGCCCGCTAGGGGGGGAGGACACTGAAGCTTTCTTT. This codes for CASSPLGGEDTEAFF.

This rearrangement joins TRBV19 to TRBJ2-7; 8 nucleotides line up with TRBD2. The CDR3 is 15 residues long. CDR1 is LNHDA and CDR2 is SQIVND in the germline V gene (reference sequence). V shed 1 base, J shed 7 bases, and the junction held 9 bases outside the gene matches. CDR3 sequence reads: CASSIGGGTPGEQYF. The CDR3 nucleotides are TGTGCCAGTAGTATAGGCGGGGGGACCCCTGGGGAGCAGTACTTC. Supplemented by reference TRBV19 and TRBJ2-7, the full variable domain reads DGGITQSPKYLFRKEGQNVTLSCEQNLNHDAMYWYRQDPGQGLRLIYYSQIVNDFQKGDIAEGYSVSREKKESFPLTVTSAQKNPTAFYLCASSIGGGTPGEQYFGPGTRLTVT.

The CDR3 protein is CASTGTSPLPNTGELFF. In DNA, the CDR3 is TGTGCCAGCACCGGGACATCCCCACTCCCGAACACCGGGGAGCTGTTTTTT. The chain has TRBV19 and TRBJ2-2; tentative D call: TRBD1 (6 bases). CDR3 size: 17 residues. Trimming removed 9 bases from V and 0 bases from J, with 20 bases in between. CDR1 and CDR2 from the germline V gene are LNHDA and SQIVND (reference sequence). The full variable domain, in which reference TRBV19 and TRBJ2-2 provide the parts outside the CDR3, is DGGITQSPKYLFRKEGQNVTLSCEQNLNHDAMYWYRQDPGQGLRLIYYSQIVNDFQKGDIAEGYSVSREKKESFPLTVTSAQKNPTAFYLCASTGTSPLPNTGELFFGEGSRLTVL.

The CDR3 bases are TGCGCCAGCAGCCAACCAGGGGGACTGAACACTGAAGCTTTCTTT. Translation: CASSQPGGLNTEAFF. The V gene is TRBV4-1, the J gene TRBJ1-1; 7 nucleotides match TRBD1. V dropped 2 bases and J dropped 0; count of bases not matched to a gene: 3. The CDR3 is 15 residues long. From germline, CDR1 is MGHRA and CDR2 YSYEKL.

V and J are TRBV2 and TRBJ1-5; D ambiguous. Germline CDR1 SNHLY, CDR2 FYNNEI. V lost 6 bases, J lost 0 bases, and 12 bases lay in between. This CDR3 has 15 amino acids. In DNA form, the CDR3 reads TGTGCCAGCAGCCTCTATATCGTTAGCAATCAGCCCCAGCATTTT. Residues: CASSLYIVSNQPQHF.